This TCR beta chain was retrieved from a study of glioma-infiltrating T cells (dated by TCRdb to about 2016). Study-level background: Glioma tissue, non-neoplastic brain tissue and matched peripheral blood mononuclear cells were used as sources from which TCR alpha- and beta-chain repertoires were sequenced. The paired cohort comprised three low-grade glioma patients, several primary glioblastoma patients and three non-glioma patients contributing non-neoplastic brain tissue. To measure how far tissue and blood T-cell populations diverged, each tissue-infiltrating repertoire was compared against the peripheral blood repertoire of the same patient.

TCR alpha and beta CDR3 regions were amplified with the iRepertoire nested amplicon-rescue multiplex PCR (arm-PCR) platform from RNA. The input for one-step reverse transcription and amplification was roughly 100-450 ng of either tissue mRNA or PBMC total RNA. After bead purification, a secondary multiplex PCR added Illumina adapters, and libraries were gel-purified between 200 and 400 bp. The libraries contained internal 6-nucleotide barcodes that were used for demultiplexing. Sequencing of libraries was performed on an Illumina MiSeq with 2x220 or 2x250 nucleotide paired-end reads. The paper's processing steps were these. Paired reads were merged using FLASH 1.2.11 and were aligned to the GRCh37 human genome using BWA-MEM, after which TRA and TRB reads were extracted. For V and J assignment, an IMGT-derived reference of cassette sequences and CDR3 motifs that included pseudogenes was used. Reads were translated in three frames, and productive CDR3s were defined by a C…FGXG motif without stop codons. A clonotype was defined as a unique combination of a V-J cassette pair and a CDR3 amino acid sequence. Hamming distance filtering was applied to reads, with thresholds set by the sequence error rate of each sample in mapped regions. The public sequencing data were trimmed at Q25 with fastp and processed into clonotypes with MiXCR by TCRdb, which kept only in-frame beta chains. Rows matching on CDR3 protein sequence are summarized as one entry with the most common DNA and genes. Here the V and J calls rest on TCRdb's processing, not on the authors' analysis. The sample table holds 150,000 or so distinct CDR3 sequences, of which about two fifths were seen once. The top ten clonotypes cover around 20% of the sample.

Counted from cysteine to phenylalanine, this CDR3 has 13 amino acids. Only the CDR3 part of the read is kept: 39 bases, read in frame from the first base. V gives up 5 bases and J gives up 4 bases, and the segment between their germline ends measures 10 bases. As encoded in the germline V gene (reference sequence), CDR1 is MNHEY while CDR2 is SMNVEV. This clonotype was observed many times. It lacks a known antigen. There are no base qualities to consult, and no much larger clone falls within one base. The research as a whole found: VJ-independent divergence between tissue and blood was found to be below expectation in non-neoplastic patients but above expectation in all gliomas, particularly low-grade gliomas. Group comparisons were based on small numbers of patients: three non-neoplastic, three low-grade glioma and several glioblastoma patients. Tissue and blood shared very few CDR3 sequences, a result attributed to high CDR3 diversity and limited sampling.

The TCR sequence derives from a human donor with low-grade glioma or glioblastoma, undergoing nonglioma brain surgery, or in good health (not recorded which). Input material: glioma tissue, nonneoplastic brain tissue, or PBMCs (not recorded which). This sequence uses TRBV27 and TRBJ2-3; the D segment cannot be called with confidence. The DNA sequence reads TGTGCCAGCAGTCGAAAAGCTTCAGATACGCAGTATTTT. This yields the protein CASSRKASDTQYF.